The 16 T cell receptor beta chains given below trace back to one sample, sequenced in a study of brain T cells in children with intractable seizures. Profiled with immunoSEQ multiplex PCR; TCRdb holds only in-frame clones, not every one. The sample consists of about 340,000 clones, approximately 93% of them appearing once. The time point here: blood from clinic visit 5 months post-surgery; TSC patient then seizure free. The input for sequencing was peripheral blood, taken 4 to 5 months after surgery. The receptor source for this set is a boy younger than two with tuberous sclerosis and intractable seizures.

CDR3 nucleotides: TGTGCCAGCGCTGGACTGCGGGAGACCCAGTACTTC. Encoded protein: CASAGLRETQYF. The rearrangement links TRBV7-9 to TRBJ2-5; maybe TRBD2 (5 bases). The CDR3 spans 12 residues. Germline V CDR1 and CDR2: SEHNR, FQNEAQ (reference sequence). Trimming took off 8 bases at V and 5 bases at J, with 12 bases between the two ends.

This clone showed up just a few times. Mismatch with germline at one junction end may stem from a read error. V is TRBV28 and J is TRBJ1-3, with TRBD1 as a possible D gene (6 bases). CDR1 is MDHEN and CDR2 is SYDVKM in the germline V gene. The CDR3 loop spans 13 amino acids. The CDR3 nucleotides read TGTGCCAGCAGCTTATCCCAGGGGTACACCATATATTTT. The encoded protein is CASSLSQGYTIYF.

The chain is built from TRBV7-2 and TRBJ1-2, with 7 nucleotides matching TRBD1. J lost 8 bases, V lost 0 bases, and 3 bases had no gene match. The CDR3 has 13 amino acids. Germline V gives CDR1 SGHTA, CDR2 FQGNSA. CDR3 sequence: CASSLAGGAGYTF. As DNA, the CDR3 is TGTGCCAGCAGCTTAGCAGGGGGCGCCGGCTACACCTTC.

CDR3: CAWSVTGGYEQYF. In DNA form, the CDR3 reads TGTGCCTGGAGTGTAACCGGCGGCTACGAGCAGTACTTC. The rearrangement uses TRBV30 and TRBJ2-7; D is unresolved. The CDR3 runs to 13 residues. Germline assignment: CDR1 GTSNPN and CDR2 SVGIG (reference sequence). Trimming cost V 0 bases and J 3 bases, with 9 bases left between them.

The chain couples TRBV18 to TRBJ2-6; 7 bases are shared with TRBD2. The V gene end was trimmed by 3 bases and the J gene end by 0 bases; junction bases not matched to a gene: 17. The CDR3 contains 21 residues. Germline V gene sequence: CDR1 KGHSH, CDR2 LQKENI. The CDR3 loop reads CASSPRNTEGRGNSGANVLTF. For the CDR3, the DNA is TGTGCCAGCTCACCTCGAAATACGGAGGGGAGGGGTAACTCTGGGGCCAACGTCCTGACTTTC.

Comments on this clone: Compared with germline, one end of the junction differs, possibly owing to a read error. The V gene is TRBV7-7, the J gene TRBJ2-7; no reliable D call. This CDR3 region has 15 residues. Germline V CDR1 and CDR2: SSHAT, FNYEAQ (reference sequence). The CDR3 loop reads CASSLIDHPSYEQYF. The DNA of the CDR3 is TGTGCTAGCAGCTTGATAGACCATCCCTCCTACGAGCAGTACTTC. Combining the CDR3 with reference TRBV7-7 and TRBJ2-7 gives the whole variable domain GAGVSQSPRYKVTKRGQDVTLRCDPISSHATLYWYQQALGQGPEFLTYFNYEAQPDKSGLPSDRFSAERPEGSISTLTIQRTEQRDSAMYRCASSLIDHPSYEQYFGPGTRLTVT.

The chain joins TRBV7-8 to TRBJ1-1; 7 nucleotides align to TRBD1. Germline CDR1 and CDR2: SGHVS and FQNEAQ. V was pared by 6 bases and J by 3 bases, with 4 bases of the junction left unmatched. This CDR3 spans 13 amino acids. The CDR3 DNA reads TGTGCCAGCAGACCCGACAGGGACACTGAAGCTTTCTTT. Its protein product is CASRPDRDTEAFF.

This chain uses TRBV2 with TRBJ1-1; TRBD1 matches 7 bases. V was clipped by 3 bases and J by 5 bases; unmatched bases: 3. Germline V gene sequence: CDR1 SNHLY, CDR2 FYNNEI. The CDR3 covers 13 residues. The DNA for the CDR3 is TGTGCCAGCAGTGACAGGGGGGGGACTGAAGCTTTCTTT. It is translated as CASSDRGGTEAFF. Full variable domain (remainder filled in from reference TRBV2 and TRBJ1-1): EPEVTQTPSHQVTQMGQEVILRCVPISNHLYFYWYRQILGQKVEFLVSFYNNEISEKSEIFDDQFSVERPDGSNFTLKIRSTKLEDSAMYFCASSDRGGTEAFFGQGTRLTVV.

V is TRBV7-2 and J is TRBJ1-6; D unresolved. In germline, CDR1 is SGHTA, CDR2 FQGNSA. V lost 3 bases and J lost 8, with 11 bases in between. The CDR3 is 14 residues long. The CDR3 DNA follows: TGTGCCAGCAGCTTGATTCCCGTGGATTCACCCCTCCACTTT. Its protein is CASSLIPVDSPLHF.

This clone is a singleton in its sample. The chain carries TRBV6-1 and TRBJ1-6; 12 positions match TRBD1. V shed 0 bases, J shed 7 bases, and the junction held 4 bases outside the gene matches. CDR3 length equals 17 residues. The V gene's germline CDR1 is MNHNS and CDR2 SASEGT. CDR3 DNA sequence: TGTGCCAGCAGTGAAGCGGGGACAGGGGGCGTGAATTCACCCCTCCACTTT. Amino acid sequence: CASSEAGTGGVNSPLHF.

The gene calls are TRBV11-2 and TRBJ2-7, with unresolved D. Germline V gene lookup returns CDR1 SGHAT and CDR2 FQNNGV. V was cut by 4 bases and J by 5 bases, with 6 bases left in between. This CDR3 spans 11 amino acids. CDR3 nucleotide sequence: TGTGCCAGCAGCTGGGGTAACGAGCAGTACTTC. This sequence encodes CASSWGNEQYF.

The CDR3: CASSQEFAGGPETQYF. CDR3 nucleotide sequence: TGTGCCAGCAGCCAAGAATTCGCGGGGGGGCCCGAGACCCAGTACTTC. The chain uses TRBV4-2 and TRBJ2-5; 9 bases agree with TRBD2. Germline values: CDR1 LGHNA, CDR2 YNFKEQ. CDR3 length equals 16 residues. The ends lost 0 bases at V and 5 bases at J; junction bases unmatched: 7.

Only one count was recorded for this clone. The gene calls are TRBV4-1 and TRBJ2-2; the match to TRBD2 covers 11 bases. Germline CDR1 is MGHRA and CDR2 is YSYEKL. The CDR3 length is 17 residues. J was trimmed by 7 bases and V by 0 bases; bases with no gene match: 7. CDR3 protein: CASSQEASGGINGELFF. DNA of the CDR3: TGCGCCAGCAGCCAAGAAGCTAGCGGGGGGATCAACGGGGAGCTGTTTTTT.

The chain carries TRBV5-4 and TRBJ2-3, with TRBD2 matching 10 bases. CDR3 length equals 15 residues. The germline gives CDR1 SGHNT, CDR2 YYREEE (reference sequence). V was pared by 0 bases and J by 6 bases, with 4 bases of the junction left unmatched. CDR3 sequence: CASSLELAGSDTQYF. In nucleotides, the CDR3 is TGTGCCAGCAGCTTGGAACTAGCGGGAAGTGATACGCAGTATTTT.

Points on this clone: Within the sample, other DNA sequences also encode this same CDR3. This chain links TRBV19 with TRBJ1-3; D ambiguous. This CDR3 has 13 residues. Trimming took 3 bases from V and 0 from J, leaving 3 bases between them. Germline CDR1 and CDR2: LNHDA and SQIVND (reference sequence). The DNA for the CDR3 is TGTGCCAGTAGTATTGGCTCTGGAAACACCATATATTTT. This gives the protein CASSIGSGNTIYF.

This rearrangement joins TRBV4-1 to TRBJ2-5; no clear D gene. Germline V gene data show CDR1 as MGHRA and CDR2 as YSYEKL. V was shortened by 0 bases and J by 1 base, with 9 bases between the two germline ends. The CDR3 is 15 amino acids. CDR3 DNA sequence: TGCGCCAGCAGCCAAGAGTGGCGCGGCCAAGAGACCCAGTACTTC. Translated: CASSQEWRGQETQYF.